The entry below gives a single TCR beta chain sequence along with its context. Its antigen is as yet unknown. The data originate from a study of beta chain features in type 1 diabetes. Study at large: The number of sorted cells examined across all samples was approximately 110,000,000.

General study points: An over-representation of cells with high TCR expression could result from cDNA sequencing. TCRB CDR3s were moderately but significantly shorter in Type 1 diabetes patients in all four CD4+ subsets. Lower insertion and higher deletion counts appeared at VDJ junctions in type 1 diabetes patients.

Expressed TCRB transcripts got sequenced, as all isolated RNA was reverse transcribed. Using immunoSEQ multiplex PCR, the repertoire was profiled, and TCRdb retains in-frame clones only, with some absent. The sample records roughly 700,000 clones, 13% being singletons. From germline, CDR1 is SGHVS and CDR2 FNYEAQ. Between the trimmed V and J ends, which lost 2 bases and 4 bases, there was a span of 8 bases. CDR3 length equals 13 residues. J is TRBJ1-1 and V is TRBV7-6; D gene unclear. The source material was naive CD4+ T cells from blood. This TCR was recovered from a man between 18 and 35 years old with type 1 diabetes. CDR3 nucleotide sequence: TGTGCCAGCAGCTTAAAGGAAGTCACTGAAGCTTTCTTT. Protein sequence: CASSLKEVTEAFF.